This is a list of T cell receptor beta chains from one sample in a study of blood T cell repertoires in COVID-19. The table came from immunoSEQ multiplex PCR; TCRdb's copy has only in-frame clones and leaves some out. This sample has approximately 140,000 clones, with approximately 88% found just once. The sample consisted of peripheral blood. These receptors all stem from a human donor in a cohort sampled during active COVID-19. Both conserved end residues are part of each CDR3. The order of the fields is clone size, V gene, D gene, J gene, CDR3 protein, CDR3 DNA. The D gene is left open where the match is weak. Expanded clones are given a class, and other clones once, few, many or no size at all.

>NA|TRBV7-6|TRBD1|TRBJ2-2
CASNDRGTGELFF
TGTGCCAGCAACGACAGGGGCACCGGGGAGCTGTTTTTT
>NA|TRBV5-1|NA|TRBJ1-1
CASSPQGFTEAFF
TGCGCCAGCAGCCCACAGGGCTTCACTGAAGCTTTCTTT
>NA|TRBV18|TRBD1|TRBJ2-7
CASSPYSGQYITDYEQYF
TGTGCCAGCTCACCTTACTCGGGACAGTACATTACTGACTACGAGCAGTACTTC
>once|TRBV19|NA|TRBJ1-2
CASSGGKGRDGYTF
TGTGCCAGTAGTGGAGGGAAGGGGCGCGATGGCTACACCTTC
>NA|TRBV5-4|TRBD1|TRBJ1-4
CASSLGSGTASKKLFF
TGTGCCAGCAGCCTGGGTAGCGGGACAGCCTCTAAAAAACTGTTTTTT
>NA|TRBV7-2|TRBD1|TRBJ2-1
CASTLTGGFYNEQFF
TGTGCCAGCACCCTCACAGGGGGCTTTTACAATGAGCAGTTCTTC
>NA|TRBV9|NA|TRBJ1-4
CASSVRPQVPVF
TGTGCCAGCAGCGTGAGACCGCAGGTCCCTGTTTTT
>NA|TRBV3-1/TRBV3-2|TRBD1|TRBJ1-3
CASSHPTGGSGNTIYF
TGTGCCAGCAGCCATCCTACAGGGGGATCTGGAAACACCATATATTTT
>NA|TRBV6-5|NA|TRBJ1-2
CASSYTQGTGGYTF
TGTGCCAGCAGTTACACACAGGGAACTGGTGGCTACACCTTC
>NA|TRBV4-1|NA|TRBJ2-1
CASSQVSARDEQFF
TGCGCCAGCAGCCAAGTCAGCGCCCGGGATGAGCAGTTCTTC
>NA|TRBV11-3|NA|TRBJ1-1
CASSIDGVSEAFF
TGTGCCAGCAGCATCGACGGGGTGTCCGAAGCTTTCTTT
>NA|TRBV11-2|TRBD1|TRBJ1-1
CASSLTTGWTEAFF
TGTGCCAGCAGCTTAACGACAGGGTGGACTGAAGCTTTCTTT
>NA|TRBV11-2|NA|TRBJ2-7
CASSLVPKRYEQYF
TGTGCCAGCAGCTTAGTCCCCAAGAGGTACGAGCAGTACTTC
>NA|TRBV10-3|NA|TRBJ2-7
CAISGGRFARDYEQYF
TGTGCCATCAGTGGGGGGCGTTTTGCCAGGGACTACGAGCAGTACTTC
>NA|TRBV4-2|NA|TRBJ1-2
CASSQGSGGEYGYTF
TGTGCCAGCAGCCAGGGGTCGGGGGGGGAATATGGCTACACCTTC
>NA|TRBV7-2|NA|TRBJ2-2
CASSLLDRYTGELFF
TGTGCCAGCAGCTTATTGGACAGATACACCGGGGAGCTGTTTTTT
>NA|TRBV6-1|TRBD2|TRBJ2-3
CASSEGSGGVSRNTQYF
TGTGCCAGCAGTGAAGGAAGCGGGGGGGTGTCTAGAAATACGCAGTATTTT
>few|TRBV12-3/TRBV12-4|NA|TRBJ1-1
CASSRDWPEAFF
TGTGCCAGCAGCCGTGACTGGCCTGAAGCTTTCTTT
>NA|TRBV5-1|TRBD2|TRBJ2-5
CASSFSGGETQYF
TGCGCCAGCAGCTTTAGCGGGGGCGAGACCCAGTACTTC
>NA|TRBV7-9|TRBD2|TRBJ2-7
CASSQRTSGGEQYF
TGTGCCAGCAGCCAACGGACTAGCGGAGGAGAGCAGTACTTC
>NA|TRBV7-9|NA|TRBJ2-3
CASSLASGERGDTQYF
TGTGCCAGCAGCTTAGCCTCAGGGGAACGGGGAGATACGCAGTATTTT
>NA|TRBV10-2|TRBD1|TRBJ2-5
CASSWGQRSQETQYF
TGCGCCAGCAGTTGGGGACAGAGGTCCCAAGAGACCCAGTACTTC
>NA|TRBV7-2|TRBD2|TRBJ2-3
CASSLDLAGNTDTQYF
TGTGCCAGCAGCTTAGATCTAGCGGGGAACACAGATACGCAGTATTTT
>NA|TRBV19|NA|TRBJ2-2
CASSITSRHTGELFF
TGTGCCAGTAGTATAACTAGTCGACACACCGGGGAGCTGTTTTTT
>NA|TRBV7-3|TRBD1|TRBJ1-1
CASSLVGTGDYTEAFF
TGTGCCAGCAGCTTGGTGGGGACAGGGGATTACACTGAAGCTTTCTTT
>NA|TRBV19|NA|TRBJ2-2
CASSITGKLTGELFF
TGTGCCAGTAGTATCACGGGGAAGTTAACCGGGGAGCTGTTTTTT
>NA|TRBV5-6|NA|TRBJ2-2
CASSWRPARAGELFF
TGTGCCAGCAGCTGGAGGCCCGCTCGGGCCGGGGAGCTGTTTTTT
>NA|TRBV6-4|TRBD2|TRBJ2-7
CASSDYPSGGRVIISYEQYF
TGTGCCAGCAGTGACTATCCCAGCGGGGGGCGCGTGATTATATCCTACGAGCAGTACTTC
>NA|TRBV7-9|TRBD1|TRBJ1-1
CASSTGQGERAFF
TGTGCCAGCAGCACCGGACAGGGGGAGAGAGCTTTCTTT
>NA|TRBV30|NA|TRBJ1-1
CGSGKNTEAFF
TGTGGTTCGGGGAAGAACACTGAAGCTTTCTTT
>NA|TRBV3-1/TRBV3-2|NA|TRBJ2-2
CASSQAGNTGELFF
TGTGCCAGCAGCCAGGCGGGCAACACCGGGGAGCTGTTTTTT
>once|TRBV7-2|TRBD1|TRBJ1-4
CASSFPRDRGREEKLFF
TGTGCCAGCAGCTTCCCCCGCGACAGGGGGCGAGAGGAAAAACTGTTTTTT
>NA|TRBV5-1|TRBD2|TRBJ2-3
CASSPPPLSGGRPDTQYF
TGCGCCAGCAGCCCTCCCCCACTTAGCGGGGGGCGCCCAGATACGCAGTATTTT
>NA|TRBV4-1|NA|TRBJ2-7
CASSQQGLYSYEQYF
TGCGCCAGCAGCCAACAGGGACTGTACTCCTACGAGCAGTACTTC
>NA|TRBV6-6|TRBD1|TRBJ2-7
CASSYSRDRGSYEQYF
TGTGCCAGCAGTTACTCCCGGGACAGGGGCTCCTACGAGCAGTACTTC
>NA|TRBV28|TRBD1|TRBJ2-2
CASGSSTGVAGELFF
TGTGCCAGCGGAAGTTCGACAGGGGTCGCCGGGGAGCTGTTTTTT
>NA|TRBV11-2|TRBD1|TRBJ2-1
CASSLGQGFVYNEQFF
TGTGCCAGCAGCCTAGGACAGGGGTTCGTCTACAATGAGCAGTTCTTC
>NA|TRBV11-2|NA|TRBJ1-1
CASSLYPGQPNTEAFF
TGTGCCAGCAGCTTATATCCCGGACAGCCGAACACTGAAGCTTTCTTT
>NA|TRBV5-1|NA|TRBJ1-4
CASSLATGINEKLFF
TGCGCCAGCAGCCTGGCCACGGGGATTAATGAAAAACTGTTTTTT
>once|TRBV6-2/TRBV6-3|NA|TRBJ2-1
CASSFTVVEQFF
TGTGCCAGCAGTTTTACCGTAGTTGAGCAGTTCTTC
>NA|TRBV27|TRBD1|TRBJ1-1
CASPSTGGTEAFF
TGTGCCAGCCCTTCGACAGGGGGCACTGAAGCTTTCTTT
>NA|TRBV29-1|NA|TRBJ1-2
CSVEDGSHGYTF
TGCAGCGTTGAAGATGGGAGTCATGGCTACACCTTC
>NA|TRBV6-2/TRBV6-3|NA|TRBJ1-6
CASSKDSPWVNSPLHF
TGTGCCAGCAGTAAGGACAGTCCTTGGGTGAATTCACCCCTCCACTTT
>NA|TRBV2|NA|TRBJ1-5
CASIQGLGNQPQHF
TGTGCCAGCATCCAGGGTCTAGGCAATCAGCCCCAGCATTTT
>NA|TRBV25-1|NA|TRBJ1-6
CASSEQGKGNSPLHF
TGTGCCAGCAGTGAACAGGGAAAGGGTAATTCACCCCTCCACTTT
>NA|TRBV7-2|TRBD2|TRBJ2-1
CASSPRGASGGPEQFF
TGTGCCAGCAGCCCCCGCGGGGCTAGCGGGGGTCCGGAGCAGTTCTTC
>NA|TRBV7-2|TRBD1|TRBJ1-1
CASSLAGTGAEAFF
TGTGCCAGCAGCTTAGCCGGGACAGGGGCTGAAGCTTTCTTT
>NA|TRBV4-1|TRBD2|TRBJ2-7
CASSRVGSGGSYEQYF
TGCGCCAGCAGCCGGGTTGGGAGCGGGGGCTCCTACGAGCAGTACTTC
>NA|TRBV29-1|NA|TRBJ2-3
CSVDAVDPDTDTQYF
TGCAGCGTTGATGCGGTTGACCCTGACACAGATACGCAGTATTTT
>NA|TRBV29-1|TRBD1|TRBJ1-2
CSALGDRGDGYTF
TGCAGCGCCCTGGGGGACAGGGGTGATGGCTACACCTTC
>NA|TRBV23-1|NA|TRBJ1-4
CASSQSRYFGGIPEKLFF
TGCGCCAGCAGTCAATCTCGCTACTTCGGGGGTATCCCTGAAAAACTGTTTTTT
>NA|TRBV2|NA|TRBJ1-3
CASSEAGSSGNTIYF
TGTGCCAGCAGTGAAGCAGGGAGCTCTGGAAACACCATATATTTT